The following is a TCR beta chain sequence with its context. The data were produced by immunoSEQ multiplex PCR, yet TCRdb's version contains in-frame clones alone and is incomplete. The sample has around 450,000 clones, 80% to 95% seen once. Germline loops: CDR1 LNHDA, CDR2 SQIVND (reference sequence). The CDR3 loop spans 13 amino acids. Trimming removed 9 bases from V and 2 bases from J, with 14 bases in between. Treatment here: 15 to 20 received Ad26.COV2.S at low or high dose, single or two shots; 5 received placebo; per-sample allocation not given. Collection of the samples took place on day 63 after the first injection of vaccine or placebo. The sample comes from a study of Ad26.COV2.S vaccination and SARS-CoV-2 variants.

The chain joins TRBV19 to TRBJ2-7; no firm D call. This clonotype was obtained from a person between 18 and 59 years old who received the Ad26.COV2.S COVID-19 vaccine or a placebo. This material consisted of peripheral blood, taken in a trial of Ad26.COV2.S vaccine versus placebo. The CDR3 sequence is CASGPPWTYEQYF. CDR3 nucleotides: TGTGCCAGCGGCCCGCCCTGGACCTACGAGCAGTACTTC.